A selection of T cell receptor beta chains follows, all from one sample in a study of blood T cell repertoires in COVID-19. TCRdb's table, derived via immunoSEQ multiplex PCR, lists solely in-frame clones and lacks some. The data show approximately 160,000 clones, with roughly 88% seen just once and 8% to 9.5% held by the top ten. The sample taken for sequencing was peripheral blood. The receptors come from a woman at least 80 years old with active or convalescent COVID-19. Each CDR3 is given with its conserved first and last residue. D genes are given only for firm matches. Clone size is not always given. Where it is, it says once, few, many or a class for expanded clones.

cdr3_nt	cdr3_aa	clone_size	v_call	j_call	d_call
TGTGCCAGCAGCCAAGAAATAGGACAGGGTTATGGCTACACCTTC	CASSQEIGQGYGYTF	.	TRBV3-1/TRBV3-2	TRBJ1-2	TRBD1
TGTGCCAGCAGCTTAGTAACAGGGAGCACTGAAGCTTTCTTT	CASSLVTGSTEAFF	.	TRBV7-8	TRBJ1-1	.
TGTGCCAGCAGTCTCCCTGGGGCCAACGTCCTGACTTTC	CASSLPGANVLTF	.	TRBV25-1	TRBJ2-6	.
TGTGCCAGCAGCCAAACAGAAAACTATGGCTACACCTTC	CASSQTENYGYTF	.	TRBV7-6	TRBJ1-2	.
TGTGCCAGCAGTTACTCGAAGCTGAGGCTCGGGGAGCTGTTTTTT	CASSYSKLRLGELFF	.	TRBV6-5	TRBJ2-2	.
TGTGCCAGCAGCCAAGGGACCAGGGCTGGAAACACCATATATTTT	CASSQGTRAGNTIYF	.	TRBV3-1/TRBV3-2	TRBJ1-3	.
TGTGCCAGCTCCTACGACAGGGATCAGCCCCAGCATTTT	CASSYDRDQPQHF	.	TRBV18	TRBJ1-5	TRBD1
TGTGCCAGCGCCGACAGGCCAAATCAGCCCCAGCATTTT	CASADRPNQPQHF	.	TRBV6-5	TRBJ1-5	.
TGTGCCAGCAACCGGGGGTTCAATTCACCCCTCCACTTT	CASNRGFNSPLHF	.	TRBV3-1/TRBV3-2	TRBJ1-6	.
TGTGCCAGCAGCTTAAGCGGGGGACCCGTGAACACTGAAGCTTTCTTT	CASSLSGGPVNTEAFF	.	TRBV7-8	TRBJ1-1	.
TGTGCCAGCAGCGTAGCTTTGGTAGGGACTTCCTACAATGAGCAGTTCTTC	CASSVALVGTSYNEQFF	.	TRBV9	TRBJ2-1	.
TGCGCCAGCAGCTTGGCCGGGAGCGGGGGGGCCCCCTACGAGCAGTACTTC	CASSLAGSGGAPYEQYF	.	TRBV5-1	TRBJ2-7	TRBD2
TGTGCCAGTAGTGCAGGGAATGGCTACACCTTC	CASSAGNGYTF	.	TRBV19	TRBJ1-2	.
TGTGCCAGCAGGCATCTAGCGGGGCAATCTTCTAGCACAGATACGCAGTATTTT	CASRHLAGQSSSTDTQYF	.	TRBV5-6	TRBJ2-3	TRBD2
TGTGCCAGCAGCAAGACAGGGGGTGCGAACACTGAAGCTTTCTTT	CASSKTGGANTEAFF	.	TRBV6-6	TRBJ1-1	TRBD1
TGTGCCAGCAGCCTTCGGGAATACGAGCAGTACTTC	CASSLREYEQYF	.	TRBV7-9	TRBJ2-7	.
TGTGCCAGCAGTCTCCAGGGGGCAAGCACTGAAGCTTTCTTT	CASSLQGASTEAFF	.	TRBV27	TRBJ1-1	TRBD1
TGCGCCAGCAGCCCACCCACTCAGGGAAACTATGGCTACACCTTC	CASSPPTQGNYGYTF	.	TRBV5-1	TRBJ1-2	.
TGTGCCACCAGCAGAGAGGGGGCGAAAGGCTACACCTTC	CATSREGAKGYTF	.	TRBV15	TRBJ1-2	.
TGTGCCAGCAGCCCCTCCCGCAAAAACATTCAGTACTTC	CASSPSRKNIQYF	few	TRBV12-3/TRBV12-4	TRBJ2-4	.
TGTGCCAGCCGTACAGGGGCAGATACGCAGTATTTT	CASRTGADTQYF	few	TRBV21-1	TRBJ2-3	.
TGTGCCAGCAGCGCAACAGGGGGCTACGAGCAGTACTTC	CASSATGGYEQYF	.	TRBV7-2	TRBJ2-7	TRBD1
TGTGCCAGCAGCTCCCCTCGACTTAACAATGAGCAGTTCTTC	CASSSPRLNNEQFF	.	TRBV27	TRBJ2-1	.
TGTGCCAGCAGCCAAGGGGAGGTCTCTTCCTCTGGAAACACCATATATTTT	CASSQGEVSSSGNTIYF	.	TRBV3-1/TRBV3-2	TRBJ1-3	.
TGTGCCACCCAAACGGAACGGACGGGGGTTTATGGCTACACCTTC	CATQTERTGVYGYTF	.	TRBV6-5	TRBJ1-2	.
TGTGCCAGCAGCTTAACACAGGGGAGCGCTCAGCCCCAGCATTTT	CASSLTQGSAQPQHF	.	TRBV7-2	TRBJ1-5	TRBD1